The rows below give T cell receptor beta chains drawn from one sample of a study of shared T cell receptors in the human thymus. Clones were read by immunoSEQ multiplex PCR, and TCRdb kept only the in-frame ones, dropping some. This sample carries about 540,000 clones, around 82% of them seen once, and the ten largest clones take roughly 0.013%. These data are also associated with another study on human thymus T cells.

Input material: thymocytes. These receptors all come from a boy younger than two with a congenital heart defect. Each CDR3 is given with its conserved first and last residue. D genes are given only for firm matches. A row's size may be missing; if present it is once, few, many or a size class.

>TRBV14|.|TRBD1|TRBJ1-2
CASSQLGQGAPPYGYTF
TGTGCCAGCAGCCAACTGGGACAGGGAGCCCCCCCCTATGGCTACACCTTC
>TRBV27|.|TRBD2|TRBJ2-3
CASSPEKREGRGTDTQYF
TGTGCCAGCAGTCCCGAGAAGCGGGAGGGCCGAGGGACAGATACGCAGTATTTT
>TRBV7-9|few|.|TRBJ1-2
CASSPRQGQVYGYTF
TGTGCCAGCAGCCCCCGGCAGGGACAAGTCTATGGCTACACCTTC
>TRBV5-8|.|.|TRBJ1-5
CASSLITDYNQPQHF
TGTGCCAGCAGCTTGATAACAGATTACAATCAGCCCCAGCATTTT
>TRBV4-1|.|TRBD2|TRBJ2-2
CASSGTPSGDTGELFF
TGCGCCAGCAGCGGTACTCCTAGCGGCGACACCGGGGAGCTGTTTTTT
>TRBV4-3|.|.|TRBJ2-7
CASSQEPRNSHEQYF
TGCGCCAGCAGCCAAGAGCCCCGAAACTCCCACGAGCAGTACTTC
>TRBV4-2|.|.|TRBJ2-7
CASSDCIGADSYEQYF
TGTGCCAGCAGCGATTGCATCGGAGCGGACTCCTACGAGCAGTACTTC
>TRBV5-1|.|TRBD2|TRBJ2-5
CASSLWGRVTQKETQYF
TGCGCCAGCAGCTTGTGGGGGAGGGTTACTCAAAAAGAGACCCAGTACTTC
>TRBV7-9|once|.|TRBJ1-3
CASSSDRVGNTIYF
TGTGCCAGCAGTTCCGATCGGGTTGGAAACACCATATATTTT
>TRBV2|.|.|TRBJ1-5
CASSDRQGDQPQHF
TGTGCCAGCAGTGATAGGCAGGGCGATCAGCCCCAGCATTTT